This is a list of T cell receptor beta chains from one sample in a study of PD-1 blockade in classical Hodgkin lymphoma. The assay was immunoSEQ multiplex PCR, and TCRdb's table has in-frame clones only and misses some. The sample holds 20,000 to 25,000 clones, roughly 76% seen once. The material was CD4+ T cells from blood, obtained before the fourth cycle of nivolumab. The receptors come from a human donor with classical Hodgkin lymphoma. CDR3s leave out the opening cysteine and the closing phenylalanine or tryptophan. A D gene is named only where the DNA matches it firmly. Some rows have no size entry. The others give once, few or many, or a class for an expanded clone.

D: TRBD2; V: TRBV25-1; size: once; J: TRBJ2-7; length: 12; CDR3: ASSEKSGAYEQY
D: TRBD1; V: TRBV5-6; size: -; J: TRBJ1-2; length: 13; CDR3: ASRVPGQGNYGYT
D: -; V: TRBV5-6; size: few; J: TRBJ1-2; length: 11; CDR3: ASSLARPYGYT
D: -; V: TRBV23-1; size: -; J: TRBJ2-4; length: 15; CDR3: ASSQYRHRLAKNIQY
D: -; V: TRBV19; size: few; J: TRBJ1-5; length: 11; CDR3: ASSQGMGQPQH
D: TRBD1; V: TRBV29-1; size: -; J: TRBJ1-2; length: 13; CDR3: SVGGDRGSNYGYT
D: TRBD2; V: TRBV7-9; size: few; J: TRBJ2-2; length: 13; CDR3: ASSPGGANTGELF
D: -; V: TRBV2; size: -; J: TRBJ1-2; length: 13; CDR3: ASSAQTFANYGYT
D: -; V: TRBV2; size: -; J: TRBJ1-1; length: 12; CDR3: ASLKDSMNTEAF
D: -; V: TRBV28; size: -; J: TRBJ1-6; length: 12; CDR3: ASSEPGSHSPLH
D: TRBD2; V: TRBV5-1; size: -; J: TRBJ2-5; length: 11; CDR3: ASSGEGGETQY
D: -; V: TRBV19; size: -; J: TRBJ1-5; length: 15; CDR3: ASTSTWVSYSNQPQH
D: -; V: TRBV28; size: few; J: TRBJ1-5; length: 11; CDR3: ASSLQTYQPQH
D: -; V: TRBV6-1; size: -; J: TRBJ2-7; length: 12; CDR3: ASTERDSLSEQY
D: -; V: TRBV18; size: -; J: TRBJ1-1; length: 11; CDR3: ASSRAGETEAF
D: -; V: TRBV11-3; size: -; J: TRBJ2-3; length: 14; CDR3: ASSKGASGGTDTQY
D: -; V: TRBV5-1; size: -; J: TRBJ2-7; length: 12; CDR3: ASSFSGEGNEQY
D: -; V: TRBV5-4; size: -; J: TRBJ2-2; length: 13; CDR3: ASSLAGVESGELF
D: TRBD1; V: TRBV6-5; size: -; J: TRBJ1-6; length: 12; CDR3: ASSPPGGNSPLH
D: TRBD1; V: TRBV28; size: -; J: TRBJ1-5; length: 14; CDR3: ASSVPGQMGSQPQH
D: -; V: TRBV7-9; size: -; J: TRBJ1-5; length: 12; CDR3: ASSLGGTTMPQH
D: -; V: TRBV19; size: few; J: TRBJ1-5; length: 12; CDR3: ASSPDGDNQPQH
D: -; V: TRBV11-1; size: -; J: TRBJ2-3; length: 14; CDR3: ASSLDSRTDTDTQY
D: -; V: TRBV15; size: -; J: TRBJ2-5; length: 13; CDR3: ATSRGTVIQETQY
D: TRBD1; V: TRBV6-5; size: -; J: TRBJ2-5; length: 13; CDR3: ASSYQQGGRETQY
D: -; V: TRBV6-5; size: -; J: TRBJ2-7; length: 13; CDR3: ASSAQGVAGREQY
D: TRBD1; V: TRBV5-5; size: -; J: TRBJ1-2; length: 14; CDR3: ASSRDRGGTNYGYT
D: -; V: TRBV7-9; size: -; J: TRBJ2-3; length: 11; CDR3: ASSFGGTDTQY
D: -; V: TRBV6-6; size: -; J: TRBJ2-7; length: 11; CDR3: ASSYSLNYEQY
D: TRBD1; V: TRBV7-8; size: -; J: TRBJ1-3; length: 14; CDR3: ASSLRRTGPGNTIY
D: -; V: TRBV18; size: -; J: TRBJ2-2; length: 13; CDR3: ASSPQGPLGGELF
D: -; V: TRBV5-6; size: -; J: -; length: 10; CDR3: ASSLGNYEQY
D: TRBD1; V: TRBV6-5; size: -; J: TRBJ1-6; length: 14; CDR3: ASSYGGQGPGSPLH
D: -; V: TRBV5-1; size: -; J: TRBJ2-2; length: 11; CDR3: ASSLVTDGELF
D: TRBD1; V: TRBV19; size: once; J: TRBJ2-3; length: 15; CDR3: ARPLPRQGMVPDTQY
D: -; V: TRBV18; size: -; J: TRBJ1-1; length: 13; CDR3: ASSPRQPQDTEAF
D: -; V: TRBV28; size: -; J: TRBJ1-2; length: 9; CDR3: ASTSNYGYT
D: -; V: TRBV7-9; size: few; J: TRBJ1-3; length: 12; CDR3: ASSRELQGNTIY
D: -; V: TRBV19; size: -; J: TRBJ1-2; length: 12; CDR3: ASSIDREGNGYT
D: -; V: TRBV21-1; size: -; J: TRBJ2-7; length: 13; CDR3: ASSEQRTGKYEQY